A single sample gave rise to the 26 T cell receptor beta chains below, sequenced in a study of blood T cell repertoires in COVID-19. The data were produced by immunoSEQ multiplex PCR, yet TCRdb's version contains in-frame clones alone and is incomplete. Of over 600,000 clones in the sample, 90% are singletons; the top ten hold roughly 0.25%. The sample consisted of peripheral blood. The receptors originated from a woman under 30 with acute or convalescent COVID-19.

The chain has TRBV9 and TRBJ2-4; D is possibly TRBD1 (6 bases). Germline V gene data show CDR1 as SGDLS and CDR2 as YYNGEE. V was shortened by 0 bases and J by 6 bases, with 13 bases between the two germline ends. The CDR3 contains 15 residues. The CDR3 coding sequence is TGTGCCAGCAGCGTAGACGGGACATCTCTAAACATTCAGTACTTC. Its translation: CASSVDGTSLNIQYF.

The rearrangement uses TRBV3-1 (or the pseudogene TRBV3-2) and TRBJ2-6; no clear D. Germline V gene sequence: CDR1 LGHDT, CDR2 YNNKEL (reference sequence). The CDR3 extends over 17 amino acids. The V end was cut by 5 bases, the J end by 0 bases, with 14 bases between. CDR3 sequence (DNA): TGTGCCAGCAGCTCTAGGCCCCGATTCTCTGGGGCCAACGTCCTGACTTTC. It translates to CASSSRPRFSGANVLTF.

A single count supports this clone. Other DNA sequences within the sample encode an identical CDR3. The chain is built from TRBV18 and TRBJ1-1; D not resolved. Germline CDR1 reads KGHSH; CDR2 reads LQKENI. V lost 3 bases and J 3 bases, leaving 8 bases between the germline ends. The CDR3 totals 13 residues. Written as DNA, the CDR3 is TGTGCCAGCTCACCCCGACAAGACACTGAAGCTTTCTTT. Translation gives CASSPRQDTEAFF. The whole variable domain, remainder taken from reference TRBV18 and TRBJ1-1, is NAGVMQNPRHLVRRRGQEARLRCSPMKGHSHVYWYRQLPEEGLKFMVYLQKENIIDESGMPKERFSAEFPKEGPSILRIQQVVRGDSAAYFCASSPRQDTEAFFGQGTRLTVV.

This clone was observed a handful of times. The chain carries TRBV5-1 and TRBJ2-5, with 8 bases lining up with TRBD1. Germline V lookup: CDR1 SGHRS, CDR2 YFSETQ. There are 16 residues in the CDR3. The ends lost 4 bases at V and 7 bases at J; junction bases unmatched: 15. The CDR3 spells CASSPTTGVPAGTQYF. DNA of the CDR3: TGCGCCAGCAGCCCCACGACAGGGGTACCGGCAGGGACCCAGTACTTC.

This clone was detected once. The chain couples TRBV14 to TRBJ1-2; 7 bases agree with TRBD1. The CDR3 covers 15 residues. Per germline, CDR1 SGHDN and CDR2 FVKESK. V lost 0 bases and J lost 6; bases outside the gene matches: 7. CDR3 amino acids: CASSQDIRGLHGYTF. CDR3 DNA sequence: TGTGCCAGCAGCCAAGATATCAGGGGGTTGCATGGCTACACCTTC.

The rearrangement uses TRBV25-1 and TRBJ1-1; D might be TRBD1 (6 bases). CDR1 and CDR2 from the germline V gene are MGHDK and SYGVNS. Trimming took off 3 bases at V and 5 bases at J, with 13 bases between the two ends. This CDR3 comprises 14 residues. Written as DNA, the CDR3 is TGTGCCAGCAGTGACAGGGGAAGGAGAACTGAAGCTTTCTTT. Protein: CASSDRGRRTEAFF.

The gene calls are TRBV11-2 and TRBJ1-1; 8 nucleotides align to TRBD1. The CDR3 extends over 14 amino acids. CDR1 is SGHAT, CDR2 FQNNGV, per germline. J lost 5 bases, V lost 1 base, and 3 bases had no gene match. The CDR3 DNA sequence: TGTGCCAGCAGCTTAGTACAGGGGGGAACTGAAGCTTTCTTT. Its protein is CASSLVQGGTEAFF.

This clone was counted a single time. The genes are TRBV9 and TRBJ2-4; no reliable D call. The germline gives CDR1 SGDLS, CDR2 YYNGEE. V dropped 0 bases and J dropped 5 bases, with 9 bases sitting between them. The CDR3 sequence is 14 residues long. Here the CDR3 DNA reads TGTGCCAGCAGCGTAGGAGGAGTGCAAAACATTCAGTACTTC. Protein: CASSVGGVQNIQYF.

The chain couples TRBV6-1 to TRBJ2-3; 9 nucleotides agree with TRBD2. The CDR3 contains 17 residues. The germline CDR1 and CDR2 sequences are MNHNS and SASEGT. Germline trimming cut 1 base from V and 4 bases from J; bases unmatched to any gene: 9. The chain's CDR3 is CASSEDEAGGPPDTQYF. CDR3 nucleotide sequence: TGTGCCAGCAGTGAAGATGAGGCGGGGGGGCCTCCAGATACGCAGTATTTT.

The V call is TRBV29-1, the J call TRBJ1-1; D remains unclear. In germline, CDR1 is SQVTM, CDR2 ANQGSEA. The length of the CDR3 is 14 residues. Trimming pared 1 base from V and 4 bases from J, leaving 13 bases between. CDR3 nucleotide sequence: TGCAGCGTTGAAGGAGAGGCGCTTTTCACTGAAGCTTTCTTT. Protein: CSVEGEALFTEAFF.

This chain uses TRBV7-2 with TRBJ1-2, with 7 bases aligning to TRBD1. CDR3 length: 14 residues. Germline CDR1 is SGHTA and CDR2 is FQGNSA. V was clipped by 3 bases and J by 12 bases; unmatched bases: 13. The CDR3 sequence: CASSFDRVSGLDTF. The CDR3 region has the DNA TGTGCCAGCAGCTTTGACAGGGTCTCTGGGCTGGACACCTTC.

In its sample, this clone was seen a few times. The CDR3 nucleotides are TGTGCCAGCAGCGTCCGGGACAGGGGGCTTAGCACTGAAGCTTTCTTT. It specifies CASSVRDRGLSTEAFF. This sequence joins TRBV9 and TRBJ1-1; 12 nucleotides match TRBD1. CDR1 SGDLS and CDR2 YYNGEE come from the germline V gene. This CDR3 is 16 amino acids long. The J segment lost 4 bases and the V segment lost 2 bases, leaving 6 bases of the junction unmatched.

The V and J genes are TRBV3-1 (or the pseudogene TRBV3-2) and TRBJ2-5; a possible D gene is TRBD1 (6 bases). V dropped 0 bases and J dropped 5 bases, with 7 bases sitting between them. The CDR3 extends over 13 amino acids. CDR1 and CDR2 (germline): LGHDT, YNNKEL (reference sequence). Written as DNA, the CDR3 is TGTGCCAGCAGCCAAGATACAGGGGAGACCCAGTACTTC. It encodes CASSQDTGETQYF.

The CDR3, as DNA: TGTGCCAGCAGCGTAGACCGCGGGGGGGCCACAGATACGCAGTATTTT. Amino acid sequence: CASSVDRGGATDTQYF. The rearrangement uses TRBV9 and TRBJ2-3; 9 nucleotides line up with TRBD2. The ends lost 0 bases at V and 2 bases at J; junction bases unmatched: 4. CDR1 and CDR2 (germline): SGDLS, YYNGEE. The CDR3 has 16 amino acids. Drawing the rest from reference TRBV9 and TRBJ2-3, the complete variable domain is DSGVTQTPKHLITATGQRVTLRCSPRSGDLSVYWYQQSLDQGLQFLIQYYNGEERAKGNILERFSAQQFPDLHSELNLSSLELGDSALYFCASSVDRGGATDTQYFGPGTRLTVL.

V is TRBV5-1 and J is TRBJ1-3; D is uncertain. V shed 0 bases and J shed 0 bases, with 7 bases lying between them. The CDR3 consists of 15 residues. CDR1 and CDR2 from the germline V gene are SGHRS and YFSETQ. The CDR3, as DNA: TGCGCCAGCAGCTTGGTCGGAGTCTCTGGAAACACCATATATTTT. Protein sequence: CASSLVGVSGNTIYF.

The chain has TRBV30 and TRBJ1-1; possible D gene TRBD1, 5 bases. This CDR3 is 13 amino acids long. Germline CDR1 is GTSNPN and CDR2 is SVGIG (reference sequence). V was pared by 1 base and J by 1 base, with 7 bases between. CDR3 coding DNA: TGTGCCTGGAGTGACAGGCGGAACACTGAAGCTTTCTTT. Residues: CAWSDRRNTEAFF.

The V and J genes are TRBV19 and TRBJ1-6; 7 bases align to TRBD1. CDR3 size: 19 residues. V was clipped by 4 bases and J by 6 bases; unmatched bases: 18. CDR1 LNHDA and CDR2 SQIVND come from the germline V gene (reference sequence). For the CDR3, the DNA is TGTGCCAGTAGTACAAGACAGGGTTTGGTCGAGTATTCTAATTCACCCCTCCACTTT. Its translation: CASSTRQGLVEYSNSPLHF.

The chain's CDR3 is CASSLDSFMNTEAFF. The CDR3 coding sequence is TGCGCCAGCAGCTTGGACAGTTTCATGAACACTGAAGCTTTCTTT. V is TRBV5-1 and J is TRBJ1-1; no clear D gene. With 0 bases removed from V and 0 bases from J, the gap between germline ends came to 9 bases. This CDR3 region has 15 residues. The germline V gene encodes CDR1 SGHRS and CDR2 YFSETQ.

This sequence joins TRBV30 and TRBJ1-2, with D possibly being TRBD1 (5 bases). Germline CDR1 is GTSNPN and CDR2 is SVGIG (reference sequence). The CDR3 has 12 residues. V was shortened by 7 bases and J by 5 bases, with 14 bases between the two germline ends. CDR3 in amino acids: CALKGFRYGYTF. Written as DNA, the CDR3 is TGTGCCTTAAAGGGGTTTAGATATGGCTACACCTTC.

CDR3 DNA: TGTGCCTGGAGTGGAAACGAGGGGGACTACACCTTC. The encoded protein is CAWSGNEGDYTF. The rearrangement uses TRBV30 and TRBJ1-2; tentative D call: TRBD1 (6 bases). Germline assignment: CDR1 GTSNPN and CDR2 SVGIG (reference sequence). V was cut by 1 base and J by 10 bases, with 13 bases left in between. The CDR3 is 12 amino acids.

This chain uses TRBV10-3 with TRBJ1-1; no clear D. The CDR3 has 12 amino acids. The germline CDR1 and CDR2 sequences are ENHRY and SYGVKD. Trimming shortened V by 8 bases and J by 1 base, and 8 bases separated the two germline ends. CDR3 residues: CAIAAGNTEAFF. CDR3 DNA sequence: TGTGCCATCGCTGCGGGGAACACTGAAGCTTTCTTT.

The chain combines TRBV7-2 with TRBJ2-7, with 10 bases aligning to TRBD2. The CDR3 spans 17 residues. Germline loops: CDR1 SGHTA, CDR2 FQGNSA. Trimming at V came to 1 base and at J to 3 bases, leaving 9 bases not matched to a gene. As DNA, the CDR3 is TGTGCCAGCAGCTTAGTCTGGCTAGCGGGGGATAGCTACGAGCAGTACTTC. It encodes CASSLVWLAGDSYEQYF.

As DNA, the CDR3 is TGCAGCGCTGACAGGGGTTCGAACACTGAAGCTTTCTTT. Encoded protein: CSADRGSNTEAFF. The genes are TRBV29-1 and TRBJ1-1; the match to TRBD1 covers 8 bases. Germline trimming cut 7 bases from V and 1 base from J; bases unmatched to any gene: 5. The CDR3 has 13 amino acids. Germline V lookup: CDR1 SQVTM, CDR2 ANQGSEA.

This clone has just one count. V is TRBV6-5 and J is TRBJ1-5; no definite D call. This CDR3 has 15 amino acids. Germline loops: CDR1 MNHEY, CDR2 SVGAGI. The ends were cut back, 7 bases at V and 0 bases at J, with 13 bases in the middle. The CDR3 spells CASKFFQDSNQPQHF. As DNA, the CDR3 is TGTGCCAGCAAATTTTTCCAGGATAGCAATCAGCCCCAGCATTTT.

The chain carries TRBV2 and TRBJ2-7; the D gene is possibly TRBD2 (7 bases). Trimming took off 5 bases at V and 3 bases at J, with 14 bases between the two ends. Germline V gene sequence: CDR1 SNHLY, CDR2 FYNNEI. The CDR3 runs 14 residues. The CDR3 here is CASSSPGGYYEQYF. The CDR3 DNA reads TGTGCCAGCAGTTCCCCGGGGGGCTACTACGAGCAGTACTTC.

The chain recombines TRBV5-1 with TRBJ2-1; 10 positions match TRBD2. The V and J ends lost 2 bases and 8 bases, in that order; junction bases with no gene match: 7. The CDR3 extends over 15 amino acids. Germline V gives CDR1 SGHRS, CDR2 YFSETQ. The CDR3 loop is CASSFSGGGGDEQFF. CDR3 DNA sequence: TGCGCCAGCAGCTTCAGCGGGGGGGGCGGCGATGAGCAGTTCTTC.